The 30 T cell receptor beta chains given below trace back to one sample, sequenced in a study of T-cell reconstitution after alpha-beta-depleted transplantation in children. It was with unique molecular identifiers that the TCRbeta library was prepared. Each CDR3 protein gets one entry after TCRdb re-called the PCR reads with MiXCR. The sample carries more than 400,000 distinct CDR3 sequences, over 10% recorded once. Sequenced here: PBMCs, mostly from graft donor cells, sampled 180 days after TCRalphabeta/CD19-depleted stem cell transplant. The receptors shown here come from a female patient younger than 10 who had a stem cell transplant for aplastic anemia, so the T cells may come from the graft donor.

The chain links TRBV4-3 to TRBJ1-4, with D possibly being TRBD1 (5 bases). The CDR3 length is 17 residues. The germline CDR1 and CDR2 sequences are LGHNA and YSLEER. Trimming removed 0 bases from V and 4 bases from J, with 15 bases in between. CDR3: CASSQDSSAGLNEKLFF. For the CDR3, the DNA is TGCGCCAGCAGCCAAGACTCCAGTGCGGGGCTTAATGAAAAACTGTTTTTT.

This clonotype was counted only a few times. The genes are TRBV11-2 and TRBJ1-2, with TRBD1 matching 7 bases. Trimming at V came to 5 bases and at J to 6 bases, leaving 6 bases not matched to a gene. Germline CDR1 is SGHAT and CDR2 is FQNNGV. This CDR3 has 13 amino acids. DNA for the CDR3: TGTGCCAGCAGCCAACGACAGGGAGATGGCTACACCTTC. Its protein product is CASSQRQGDGYTF.

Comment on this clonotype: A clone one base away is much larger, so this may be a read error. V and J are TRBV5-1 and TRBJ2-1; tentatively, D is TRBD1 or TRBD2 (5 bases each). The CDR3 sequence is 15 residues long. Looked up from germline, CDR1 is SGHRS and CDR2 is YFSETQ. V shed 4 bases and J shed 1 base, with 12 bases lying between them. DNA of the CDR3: TGCGCCAGCAGCCCCCGACAGCGGTCCTACAATGAGCAGTTCTTC. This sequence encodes CASSPRQRSYNEQFF.

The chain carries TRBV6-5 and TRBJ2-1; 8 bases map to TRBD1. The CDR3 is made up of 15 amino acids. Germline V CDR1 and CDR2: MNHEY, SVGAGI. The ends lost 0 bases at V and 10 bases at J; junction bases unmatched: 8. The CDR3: CASSYSGRGLMEQFF. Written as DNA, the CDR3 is TGTGCCAGCAGTTACTCGGGCAGGGGGCTTATGGAGCAGTTCTTC.

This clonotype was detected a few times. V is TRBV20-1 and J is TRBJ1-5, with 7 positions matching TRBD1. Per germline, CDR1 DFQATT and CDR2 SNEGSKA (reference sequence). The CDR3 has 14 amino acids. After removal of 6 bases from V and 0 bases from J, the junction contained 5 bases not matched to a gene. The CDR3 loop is CSAEGALSNQPQHF. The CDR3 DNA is TGCAGTGCGGAGGGGGCCCTTAGCAATCAGCCCCAGCATTTT.

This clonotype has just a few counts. As DNA, the CDR3 is TGTGCCAGCAGTACCAAGGCCAACGTCCTGACTTTC. Amino acids: CASSTKANVLTF. The V and J genes are TRBV12-3 or TRBV12-4 and TRBJ2-6; D ambiguous. V dropped 5 bases and J dropped 6 bases, with 5 bases sitting between them. The CDR3 has 12 residues.

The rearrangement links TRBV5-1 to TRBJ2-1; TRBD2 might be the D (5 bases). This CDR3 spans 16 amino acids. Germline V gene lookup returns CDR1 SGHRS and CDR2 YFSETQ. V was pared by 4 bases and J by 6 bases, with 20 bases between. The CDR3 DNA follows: TGCGCCAGCAGCCGCCCGTACGTTAGCGCCTTCAATGAGCAGTTCTTC. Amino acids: CASSRPYVSAFNEQFF.

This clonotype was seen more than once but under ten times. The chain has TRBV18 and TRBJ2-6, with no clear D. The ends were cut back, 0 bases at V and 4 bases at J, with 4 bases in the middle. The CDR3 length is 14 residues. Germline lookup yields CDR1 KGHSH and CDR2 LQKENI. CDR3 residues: CASSPPDGANVLTF. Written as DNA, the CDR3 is TGTGCCAGCTCACCACCCGACGGGGCCAACGTCCTGACTTTC.

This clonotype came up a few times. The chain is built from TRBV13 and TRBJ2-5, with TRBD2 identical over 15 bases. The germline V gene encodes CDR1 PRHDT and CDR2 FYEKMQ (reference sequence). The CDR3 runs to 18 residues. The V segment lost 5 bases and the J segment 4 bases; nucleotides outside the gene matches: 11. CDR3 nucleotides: TGTGCCAGCAGCCAAACGGGACTAGCGGGAGGCTTATCAGAGACCCAGTACTTC. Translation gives CASSQTGLAGGLSETQYF.

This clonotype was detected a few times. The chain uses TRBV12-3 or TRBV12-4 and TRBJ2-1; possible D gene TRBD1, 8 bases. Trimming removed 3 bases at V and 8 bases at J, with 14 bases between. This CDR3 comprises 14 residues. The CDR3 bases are TGTGCCAGCAGTTTGAGAACAGGGGGGGATGAGCAGTTCTTC. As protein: CASSLRTGGDEQFF.

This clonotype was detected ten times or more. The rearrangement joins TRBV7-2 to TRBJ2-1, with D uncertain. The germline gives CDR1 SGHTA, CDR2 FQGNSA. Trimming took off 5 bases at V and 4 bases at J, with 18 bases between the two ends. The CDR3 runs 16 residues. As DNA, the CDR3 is TGTGCCAGCAGCCATCATAGAACCGGCCGTTACAATGAGCAGTTCTTC. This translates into CASSHHRTGRYNEQFF. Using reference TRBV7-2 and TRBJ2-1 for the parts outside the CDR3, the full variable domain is GAGVSQSPSNKVTEKGKDVELRCDPISGHTALYWYRQSLGQGLEFLIYFQGNSAPDKSGLPSDRFSAERTGGSVSTLTIQRTQQEDSAVYLCASSHHRTGRYNEQFFGPGTRLTVL.

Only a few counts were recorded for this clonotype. The CDR3: CASRGLALADTQYF. The CDR3 DNA reads TGCGCCAGCAGGGGACTAGCGCTTGCAGATACGCAGTATTTT. V usage is TRBV10-2 and J usage is TRBJ2-3; 10 bases line up with TRBD2. The ends lost 6 bases at V and 4 bases at J; junction bases unmatched: 4. Looked up from germline, CDR1 is WSHSY and CDR2 is SAAADI. The CDR3 runs to 14 residues.

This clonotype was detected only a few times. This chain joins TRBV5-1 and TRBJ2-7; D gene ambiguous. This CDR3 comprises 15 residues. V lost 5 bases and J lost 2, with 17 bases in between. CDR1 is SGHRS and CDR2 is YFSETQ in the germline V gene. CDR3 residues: CASRPEVAHAYEQYF. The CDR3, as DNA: TGCGCCAGCAGGCCCGAGGTCGCGCACGCCTACGAGCAGTACTTC.

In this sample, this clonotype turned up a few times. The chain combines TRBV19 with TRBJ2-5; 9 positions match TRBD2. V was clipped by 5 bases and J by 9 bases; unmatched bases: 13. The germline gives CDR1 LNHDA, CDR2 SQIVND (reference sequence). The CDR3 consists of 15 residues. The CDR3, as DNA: TGTGCCAGTAGTGAGAGCGGGAGGCCAAGGGCGGCCCAGTACTTC. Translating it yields CASSESGRPRAAQYF.

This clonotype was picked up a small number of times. CDR3 bases: TGCGCCAGCTCCTGGACGAGCGGAAACTCCTACAATGAGCAGTTCTTC. Encoded protein: CASSWTSGNSYNEQFF. The J gene is TRBJ2-1, the V gene TRBV5-1; maybe TRBD2 (5 bases). There are 16 residues in the CDR3. The germline V and J ends were trimmed by 7 bases and 0 bases, with 17 bases remaining between them. CDR1 is SGHRS, CDR2 YFSETQ, per germline.

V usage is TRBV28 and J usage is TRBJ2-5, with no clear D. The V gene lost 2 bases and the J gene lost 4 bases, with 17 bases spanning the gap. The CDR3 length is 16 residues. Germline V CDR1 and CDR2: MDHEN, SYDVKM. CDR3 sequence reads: CASSLGRDSYGETQYF. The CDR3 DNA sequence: TGTGCCAGCAGTTTAGGACGTGACTCTTATGGAGAGACCCAGTACTTC. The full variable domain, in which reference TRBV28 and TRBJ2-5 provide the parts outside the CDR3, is DVKVTQSSRYLVKRTGEKVFLECVQDMDHENMFWYRQDPGLGLRLIYFSYDVKMKEKGDIPEGYSVSREKKERFSLILESASTNQTSMYLCASSLGRDSYGETQYFGPGTRLLVL.

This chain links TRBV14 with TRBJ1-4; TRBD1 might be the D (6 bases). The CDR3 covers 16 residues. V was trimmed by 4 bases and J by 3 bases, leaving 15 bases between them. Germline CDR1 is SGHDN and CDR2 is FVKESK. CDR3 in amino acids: CASSPSGGQANEKLFF. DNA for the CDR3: TGTGCCAGCAGCCCCTCGGGGGGCCAAGCTAATGAAAAACTGTTTTTT.

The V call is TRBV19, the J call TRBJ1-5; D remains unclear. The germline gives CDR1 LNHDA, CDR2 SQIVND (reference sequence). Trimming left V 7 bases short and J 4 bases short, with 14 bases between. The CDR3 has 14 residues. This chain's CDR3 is CASKRRGSNQPQHF. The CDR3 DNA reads TGTGCCAGTAAAAGGCGAGGATCAAATCAGCCCCAGCATTTT. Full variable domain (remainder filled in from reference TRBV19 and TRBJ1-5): DGGITQSPKYLFRKEGQNVTLSCEQNLNHDAMYWYRQDPGQGLRLIYYSQIVNDFQKGDIAEGYSVSREKKESFPLTVTSAQKNPTAFYLCASKRRGSNQPQHFGDGTRLSIL.

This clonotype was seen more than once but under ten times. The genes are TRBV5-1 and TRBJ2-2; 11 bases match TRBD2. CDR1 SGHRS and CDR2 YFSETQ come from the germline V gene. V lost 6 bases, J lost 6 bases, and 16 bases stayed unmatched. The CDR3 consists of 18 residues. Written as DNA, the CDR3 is TGCGCCAGCACCACGATCAATAGCGGGAGGGATGTATCCGGGGAGCTGTTTTTT. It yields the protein CASTTINSGRDVSGELFF.

The chain's CDR3 is CSARGRGEAFF. CDR3 nucleotides: TGCAGTGCTAGAGGGCGAGGTGAAGCTTTCTTT. This chain connects TRBV20-1 to TRBJ1-1; D is ambiguous. CDR3 size: 11 residues. V lost 1 base and J 7 bases, leaving 7 bases between the germline ends. Germline-derived CDR1 and CDR2 are DFQATT and SNEGSKA (reference sequence).

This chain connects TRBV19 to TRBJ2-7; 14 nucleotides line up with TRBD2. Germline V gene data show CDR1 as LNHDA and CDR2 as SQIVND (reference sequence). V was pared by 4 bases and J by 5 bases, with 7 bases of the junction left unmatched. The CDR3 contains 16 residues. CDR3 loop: CASSTRTSGRPDEQYF. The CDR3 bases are TGTGCCAGTAGTACCCGGACTAGCGGGAGGCCCGACGAGCAGTACTTC.

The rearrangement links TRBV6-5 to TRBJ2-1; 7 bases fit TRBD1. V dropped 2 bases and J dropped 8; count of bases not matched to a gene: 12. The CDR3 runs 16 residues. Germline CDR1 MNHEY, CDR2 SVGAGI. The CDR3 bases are TGTGCCAGCAGTTACCTGACAGGGACGGGGATCGATGAGCAGTTCTTC. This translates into CASSYLTGTGIDEQFF.

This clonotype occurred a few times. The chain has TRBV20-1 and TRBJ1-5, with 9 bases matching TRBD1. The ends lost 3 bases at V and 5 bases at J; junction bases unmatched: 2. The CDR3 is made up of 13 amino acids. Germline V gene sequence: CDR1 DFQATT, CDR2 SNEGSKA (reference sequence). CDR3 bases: TGCAGTGCTAGTAGGGACAGGGATCAGCCCCAGCATTTT. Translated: CSASRDRDQPQHF.

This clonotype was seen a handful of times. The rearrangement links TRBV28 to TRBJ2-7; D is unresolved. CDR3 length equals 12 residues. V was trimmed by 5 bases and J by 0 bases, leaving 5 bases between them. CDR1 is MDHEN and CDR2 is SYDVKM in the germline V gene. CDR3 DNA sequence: TGTGCCAGCAGTCTCAGCTCCTACGAGCAGTACGTC. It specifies CASSLSSYEQYV.

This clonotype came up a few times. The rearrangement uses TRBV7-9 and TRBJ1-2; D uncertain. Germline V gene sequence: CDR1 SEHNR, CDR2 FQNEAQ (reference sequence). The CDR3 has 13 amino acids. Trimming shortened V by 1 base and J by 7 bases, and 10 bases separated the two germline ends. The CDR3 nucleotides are TGTGCCAGCAGCTTAGACCAGGATCCTGGCTACACCTTC. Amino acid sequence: CASSLDQDPGYTF.

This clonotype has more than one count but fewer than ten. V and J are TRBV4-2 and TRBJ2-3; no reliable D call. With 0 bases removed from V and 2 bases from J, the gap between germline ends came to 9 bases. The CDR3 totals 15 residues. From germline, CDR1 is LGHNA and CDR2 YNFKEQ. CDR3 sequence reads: CASSQDPISTDTQYF. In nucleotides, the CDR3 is TGTGCCAGCAGCCAAGATCCAATCTCCACAGATACGCAGTATTTT.

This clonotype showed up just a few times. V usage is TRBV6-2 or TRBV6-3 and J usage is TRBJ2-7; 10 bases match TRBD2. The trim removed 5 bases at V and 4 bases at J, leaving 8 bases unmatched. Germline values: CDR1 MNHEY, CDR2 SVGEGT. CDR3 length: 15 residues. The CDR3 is CASSPSGSFQYEQYV. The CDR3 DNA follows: TGTGCCAGCAGTCCTAGCGGGAGCTTTCAATACGAGCAGTACGTC.

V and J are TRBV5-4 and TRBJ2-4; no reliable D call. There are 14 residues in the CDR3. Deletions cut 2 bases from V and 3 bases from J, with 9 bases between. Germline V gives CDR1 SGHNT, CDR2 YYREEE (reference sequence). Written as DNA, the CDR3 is TGTGCCAGCAGCTTCCCAGACCTCAAAAACATTCAGTACTTC. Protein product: CASSFPDLKNIQYF.

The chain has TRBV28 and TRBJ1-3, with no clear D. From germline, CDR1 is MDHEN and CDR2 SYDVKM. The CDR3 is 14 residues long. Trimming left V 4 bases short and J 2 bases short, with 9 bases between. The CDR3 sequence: CASSSRPTGNTIYF. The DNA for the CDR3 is TGTGCCAGCAGTTCCAGGCCGACTGGAAACACCATATATTTT.

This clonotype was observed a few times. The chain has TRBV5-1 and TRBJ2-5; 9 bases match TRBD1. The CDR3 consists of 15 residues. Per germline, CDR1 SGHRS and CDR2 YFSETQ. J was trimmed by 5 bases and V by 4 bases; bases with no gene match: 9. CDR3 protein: CASSQLSGTGETQYF. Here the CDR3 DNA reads TGCGCCAGCAGCCAGCTGTCCGGGACAGGGGAGACCCAGTACTTC.